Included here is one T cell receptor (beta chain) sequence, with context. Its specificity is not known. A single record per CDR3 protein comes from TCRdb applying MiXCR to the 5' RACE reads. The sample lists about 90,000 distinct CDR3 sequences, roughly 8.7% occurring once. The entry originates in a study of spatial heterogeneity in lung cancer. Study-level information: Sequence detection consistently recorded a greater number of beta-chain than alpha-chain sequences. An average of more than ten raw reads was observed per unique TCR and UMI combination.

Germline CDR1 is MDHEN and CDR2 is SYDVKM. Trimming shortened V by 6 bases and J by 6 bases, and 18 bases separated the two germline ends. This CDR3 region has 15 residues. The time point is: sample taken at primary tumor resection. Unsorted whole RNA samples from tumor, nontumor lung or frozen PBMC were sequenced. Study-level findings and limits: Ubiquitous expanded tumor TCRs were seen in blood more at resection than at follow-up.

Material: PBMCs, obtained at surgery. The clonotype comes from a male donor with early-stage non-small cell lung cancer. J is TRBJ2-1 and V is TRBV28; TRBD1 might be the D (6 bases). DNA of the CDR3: TGTGCCAGCAGACCCACTGGTGGGGGCAGCAATGAGCAGTTCTTC. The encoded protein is CASRPTGGGSNEQFF.